The clone carrying this TCR beta chain is a singleton in its sample. The target antigen is unknown. This sample is drawn from a study of cytomegalovirus exposure and HLA in healthy donors. Study-level background: Sequencing of some 200 million T cells in an earlier analysis found around 110 million unique TCR beta sequences.

The germline V gene encodes CDR1 SGHTA and CDR2 FQGNSA. With V trimmed by 10 bases and J by 5 bases, 9 bases remained unmatched. This CDR3 has 14 amino acids. General study findings and limits: The classifier was said to identify cytomegalovirus status with high specificity and sensitivity. Association of a missense DCLRE1C variant with TCR beta V- and J-gene trimming was reported in a later analysis. Information on immune exposure was restricted to one variable (CMV serostatus).

This PCR relied on a set of 60 Vbeta primers and 13 Jbeta primers. Profiling relied on immunoSEQ multiplex PCR, and the TCRdb table lists in-frame clones only, not all of them. The data contain roughly 110,000 clones, 60% to 75% of them seen just once; the ten biggest clones take up 2.5% to 3%. The sample taken for sequencing was PBMCs. The sequence derives from a male donor in good health and CMV-seropositive. The chain links TRBV7-2 to TRBJ2-2; 8 bases fit TRBD1. The DNA for the CDR3 is TGTGCCACTAGGAGACAGGGGCTTACCGGGGAGCTGTTTTTT. Its protein product is CATRRQGLTGELFF.